This TCR beta chain was profiled in a study of vaccination and CD4 T cells after COVID-19. Cultured CD4+ T cell DNA was sequenced using the Oncomine TCR Beta short-read assay. TCRdb ran MiXCR on the PCR reads and lists one entry per CDR3 protein. The sample records about 5,400 distinct CDR3 sequences, 34% being singletons. This clonotype appeared a few times. Antigen unknown. Treatment denoted: roughly nine-day PBMC culture with coronavirus spike peptide pools or control peptides (ViraFEST assay). These CD4+ T cells came from an unexposed donor, sampled before the COVID-19 pandemic (2011-2018). The ViraFEST method relied on peptide pools to expand antigen-specific T cells, followed by TCR sequencing. The junction had 5 bases not matched to a gene; V was cut back by 0 bases and J by 5 bases. The germline CDR1 and CDR2 sequences are ENHRY and SYGVKD. CDR3 length: 15 amino acids.

This sequence joins TRBV10-3 and TRBJ2-7, with 9 bases lining up with TRBD1. This receptor was obtained from a human donor in good health. The source material was CD4+ T cells from blood, cultured in vitro. In DNA form, the CDR3 reads TGTGCCATCAGTGAGTCGCGACAGGGGGTAAACGAGCAGTACTTC. Protein product: CAISESRQGVNEQYF.